This T cell receptor (beta chain) was profiled in a study of blood T cell repertoires in COVID-19. Study summary: The United States, Italy and Spain provided the acute and convalescent COVID-19 samples.

Clones were sequenced by immunoSEQ multiplex PCR, and TCRdb holds only the in-frame ones, with some missing. Of about 200,000 clones in the sample, about 82% were seen once. Trimming took off 2 bases at V and 10 bases at J, with 21 bases between the two ends. The germline gives CDR1 LGHDT, CDR2 YNNKEL (reference sequence). There are 16 residues in the CDR3. In this sample, this clone turned up once. Participants reported their clinical history, and cohort assignment relied on those reports. Source material: PBMCs or T cells enriched from blood (not recorded which). V and J are TRBV3-1 (or the pseudogene TRBV3-2) and TRBJ2-1; TRBD2 is a possible D gene (5 bases). The TCR originated in a middle-aged man with acute COVID-19. CDR3 amino acids: CASSQTRTRVWREQFF. The CDR3 DNA reads TGTGCCAGCAGCCAAACAAGAACTAGAGTGTGGCGGGAGCAGTTCTTC.